The 25 T cell receptor beta chains below were found in one sample sequenced in a study of graft-versus-host responses after intestinal transplantation. Researchers processed graft tissue to release intraepithelial and lamina propria lymphocytes. Only in-frame clones appear in the TCRdb table, and some are missing; sequencing was by immunoSEQ multiplex PCR. Here the sample spans roughly 15,000 clones, around 77% being singletons. The sample was ileum tissue, taken 27 days after intestinal transplant. The receptors shown here come from a human patient who received an intestinal transplant, so some T cells may come from the graft donor.

The chain links TRBV28 to TRBJ1-6; 8 bases are a match to TRBD1. Germline CDR1 is MDHEN and CDR2 is SYDVKM. This CDR3 region has 16 residues. V shed 6 bases, J shed 7 bases, and the junction held 11 bases outside the gene matches. CDR3 sequence reads: CASSEPRTGRNSPLHF. Here the CDR3 DNA reads TGTGCCAGCAGCGAGCCAAGGACAGGGAGGAATTCACCCCTCCACTTT.

V gene TRBV18 combines with J gene TRBJ2-5; 10 bases agree with TRBD1. The closer fit of TRBJ2-7 to the DNA end suggests the J call may be wrong. Germline loops: CDR1 KGHSH, CDR2 LQKENI. The CDR3 runs to 14 residues. The DNA of the CDR3 is TGTGCCAGCTCACCCGGACAGGGGGCCTACGAGCAGTACTTC. Protein sequence: CASSPGQGAYEQYF.

The chain is built from TRBV11-1 and TRBJ2-3, with 8 bases lining up with TRBD2. Per the germline V gene, CDR1 is SGHAT and CDR2 is FQDESV (reference sequence). The length of the CDR3 is 15 residues. V dropped 2 bases and J dropped 2; count of bases not matched to a gene: 3. CDR3 amino acids: CASSLLRGATDTQYF. In DNA, the CDR3 is TGTGCCAGCAGCTTATTGCGGGGGGCCACAGATACGCAGTATTTT.

The gene calls are TRBV6-1 and TRBJ2-1, with D perhaps matching TRBD2 (6 bases). The CDR3 has 15 amino acids. Germline values: CDR1 MNHNS, CDR2 SASEGT. V was trimmed by 2 bases and J by 0 bases, leaving 8 bases between them. The CDR3: CASSEKAGSYNEQFF. The CDR3 nucleotides read TGTGCCAGCAGTGAAAAAGCGGGCTCCTACAATGAGCAGTTCTTC.

V gene TRBV19 combines with J gene TRBJ2-5, with 7 bases aligning to TRBD1. The CDR3 has 14 residues. After removal of 5 bases from V and 1 base from J, the junction contained 4 bases not matched to a gene. CDR1 is LNHDA and CDR2 is SQIVND in the germline V gene (reference sequence). CDR3 sequence reads: CASSQTGFQETQYF. As DNA, the CDR3 is TGTGCCAGTAGTCAGACAGGGTTCCAAGAGACCCAGTACTTC. The variable domain in full, completed from reference TRBV19 and TRBJ2-5, reads DGGITQSPKYLFRKEGQNVTLSCEQNLNHDAMYWYRQDPGQGLRLIYYSQIVNDFQKGDIAEGYSVSREKKESFPLTVTSAQKNPTAFYLCASSQTGFQETQYFGPGTRLLVL.

The V and J genes are TRBV6-5 and TRBJ2-3, with 10 bases fitting TRBD1. The junction had 3 bases not matched to a gene; V was cut back by 5 bases and J by 1 base. The CDR3 is made up of 15 amino acids. The V gene's germline CDR1 is MNHEY and CDR2 SVGAGI. The DNA for the CDR3 is TGTGCCAGCAGTCGACAGGGGGCCCGCACAGATACGCAGTATTTT. Translated: CASSRQGARTDTQYF.

The chain links TRBV15 to TRBJ2-1, with TRBD1 matching 8 bases. Germline V gene data show CDR1 as LNHNV and CDR2 as YYDKDF (reference sequence). With V trimmed by 5 bases and J by 1 base, 7 bases remained unmatched. The CDR3 is 16 residues long. This chain's CDR3 is CATSRRDRPSYNEQFF. CDR3 DNA: TGTGCCACCAGCCGACGGGACAGGCCGTCCTACAATGAGCAGTTCTTC.

This clone appeared a few times. The chain combines TRBV10-3 with TRBJ1-1; D might be TRBD1 (6 bases). Trimming left V 6 bases short and J 0 bases short, with 8 bases between. Germline V gene sequence: CDR1 ENHRY, CDR2 SYGVKD. CDR3 length: 13 residues. DNA of the CDR3: TGTGCCATCAGAACAGGGATGAACACTGAAGCTTTCTTT. It specifies CAIRTGMNTEAFF.

The gene calls are TRBV28 and TRBJ1-1; 8 bases are shared with TRBD1. The CDR3 runs to 15 residues. Germline trimming cut 4 bases from V and 5 bases from J; bases unmatched to any gene: 9. CDR1 is MDHEN and CDR2 is SYDVKM in the germline V gene. In DNA form, the CDR3 reads TGTGCCAGCAGTTCCGCGGCAGGGGGCAGGACTGAAGCTTTCTTT. This codes for CASSSAAGGRTEAFF.

The chain combines TRBV19 with TRBJ2-7, with TRBD2 as a possible D gene (6 bases). Trimming left V 1 base short and J 2 bases short, with 6 bases between. Looked up from germline, CDR1 is LNHDA and CDR2 is SQIVND (reference sequence). This CDR3 has 13 residues. The CDR3 region has the DNA TGTGCCAGTAGTATAGGACTAGCCTACGAGCAGTACGTC. The encoded protein is CASSIGLAYEQYV.

A note on this clone: An end of the junction differs from the germline gene, which may be a read error. The chain is built from TRBV11-2 and TRBJ1-5, with 7 bases matching TRBD1. The CDR3 extends over 19 amino acids. The germline V gene has CDR1 SGHAT and CDR2 FQNNGV. The CDR3: CASSLEEYSTQGSNQPQHF. DNA for the CDR3: TGTGCCAGCAGCCTAGAGGAGTATAGTACACAGGGGAGCAATCAGCCCCAGCATTTT.

This clone is categorized as medium-sized. The chain links TRBV4-1 to TRBJ2-7; D may be TRBD2 (5 bases). The CDR3 is 14 residues long. The V end lost 0 bases, the J end lost 3 bases, and 9 bases lay between the germline ends. The V gene's germline CDR1 is MGHRA and CDR2 YSYEKL. The CDR3 here is CASSQEPGNYEQYV. CDR3 nucleotide sequence: TGCGCCAGCAGCCAAGAGCCCGGGAACTACGAGCAGTACGTC.

This clone was observed a single time. The chain employs TRBV4-1 and TRBJ1-2; 9 nucleotides align to TRBD1. The germline V gene encodes CDR1 MGHRA and CDR2 YSYEKL. V trimming: 3 bases; J trimming: 10 bases; junction bases outside the gene matches: 9. The CDR3 sequence is 14 residues long. This chain's CDR3 is CASSHPGTGNLYTF. CDR3 DNA: TGCGCCAGCAGCCATCCCGGGACAGGGAACCTCTACACCTTC.

V usage is TRBV28 and J usage is TRBJ1-5; 7 nucleotides agree with TRBD1. Per the germline V gene, CDR1 is MDHEN and CDR2 is SYDVKM. V dropped 3 bases and J dropped 7; count of bases not matched to a gene: 9. The CDR3 length is 15 residues. CDR3: CASSLPLTGEQPQHF. CDR3 DNA: TGTGCCAGCAGTTTGCCTCTAACAGGGGAACAGCCCCAGCATTTT.

The chain combines TRBV2 with TRBJ2-2; D perhaps matches TRBD2 (6 bases). CDR1 is SNHLY, CDR2 FYNNEI, per germline. Trimming shortened V by 6 bases and J by 0 bases, and 11 bases separated the two germline ends. This CDR3 has 15 residues. The CDR3 DNA reads as TGTGCCAGCAGCGCGGGACGGCCGAACACCGGGGAGCTGTTTTTT. Protein sequence: CASSAGRPNTGELFF. Using reference TRBV2 and TRBJ2-2 for the parts outside the CDR3, the full variable domain is EPEVTQTPSHQVTQMGQEVILRCVPISNHLYFYWYRQILGQKVEFLVSFYNNEISEKSEIFDDQFSVERPDGSNFTLKIRSTKLEDSAMYFCASSAGRPNTGELFFGEGSRLTVL.

CDR3 sequence reads: CASSANGVGQETQYF. CDR3 DNA: TGTGCCAGCAGCGCCAACGGGGTGGGGCAAGAGACCCAGTACTTC. This chain joins TRBV7-3 and TRBJ2-5; a possible D gene is TRBD2 (5 bases). V was shortened by 5 bases and J by 2 bases, with 15 bases between the two germline ends. This CDR3 has 15 residues. Looked up from germline, CDR1 is SGHTA and CDR2 is FQGTGA.

The V and J genes are TRBV30 and TRBJ1-5; TRBD1 matches 7 bases. Losses at the gene ends were 1 base for V and 3 bases for J; bases not matched to a gene: 3. Germline CDR1 GTSNPN, CDR2 SVGIG (reference sequence). CDR3 length: 14 residues. CDR3 loop: CAWSETGYNQPQHF. The CDR3 nucleotides read TGTGCCTGGAGTGAGACAGGGTACAATCAGCCCCAGCATTTT.

The V call is TRBV14, the J call TRBJ2-7, with 10 positions matching TRBD2. The CDR3 extends over 18 amino acids. Germline trimming cut 0 bases from V and 4 bases from J; bases unmatched to any gene: 12. Looked up from germline, CDR1 is SGHDN and CDR2 is FVKESK. The CDR3 DNA reads as TGTGCCAGCAGCCAAGAAGGGTGGAAGCGGGGGGGCTTTTACGAGCAGTACGTC. The encoded protein is CASSQEGWKRGGFYEQYV.

The V gene is TRBV5-4, the J gene TRBJ1-4; 9 bases are a match to TRBD1. With V trimmed by 4 bases and J by 6 bases, 7 bases remained unmatched. This CDR3 comprises 15 residues. Germline V gene sequence: CDR1 SGHNT, CDR2 YYREEE (reference sequence). The CDR3 region is CASSVRTGAYEKLFF. CDR3 DNA: TGTGCCAGCAGCGTGCGGACAGGGGCTTATGAAAAACTGTTTTTT.

The chain is built from TRBV6-4 and TRBJ2-1, with TRBD2 matching 7 bases. The ends lost 2 bases at V and 1 base at J; junction bases unmatched: 2. The CDR3 extends over 15 amino acids. Germline V gives CDR1 MRHNA, CDR2 SNTAGT. CDR3 protein: CASSDEAGSYNEQFF. CDR3 coding DNA: TGTGCCAGCAGTGACGAAGCGGGGTCCTACAATGAGCAGTTCTTC.

This clone was seen just once. The V call is TRBV18, the J call TRBJ1-3; weak D call: TRBD1 (5 bases). From germline, CDR1 is KGHSH and CDR2 LQKENI. The CDR3 has 15 residues. Trimming took off 2 bases at V and 4 bases at J, with 12 bases between the two ends. CDR3 coding DNA: TGTGCCAGCTCACCAAGATCAGGGCCCGGAAACACCATATATTTT. Translated: CASSPRSGPGNTIYF.

This chain uses TRBV5-4 with TRBJ2-1; 7 bases line up with TRBD2. The J segment lost 4 bases and the V segment lost 1 base, leaving 8 bases of the junction unmatched. Per germline, CDR1 SGHNT and CDR2 YYREEE (reference sequence). This CDR3 is 16 amino acids long. CDR3 DNA: TGTGCCAGCAGCTTGCTTGGGCTAGCGGCTTACAATGAGCAGTTCTTC. It specifies CASSLLGLAAYNEQFF.

The genes are TRBV1 and TRBJ2-2; TRBD2 is taken as the D call from the table, unchecked against the DNA. TRBV1 is assigned pseudogene status. The CDR3 length is 15 residues. CDR3 DNA sequence: TGCACCAGCAGTCCCTGCCGAGGCCTACCCGGGGAGCTGTTTTTT. Translating gives CTSSPCRGLPGELFF.

The chain's CDR3 is CASSTSGRGASISDTQYF. For the CDR3, the DNA is TGTGCCAGCAGCACATCCGGCCGGGGAGCTTCAATTTCGGATACGCAGTATTTT. The chain is built from TRBV7-8 and TRBJ2-3, with D possibly TRBD2 on 5 matching bases. Trimming removed 5 bases at V and 6 bases at J, with 27 bases between. Germline assignment: CDR1 SGHVS and CDR2 FQNEAQ. The CDR3 consists of 18 residues. Looking up the rest from reference TRBV7-8 and TRBJ2-3 gives the full variable domain: GAGVSQSPRYKVAKRGQDVALRCDPISGHVSLFWYQQALGQGPEFLTYFQNEAQLDKSGLPSDRFFAERPEGSVSTLKIQRTQQEDSAVYLCASSTSGRGASISDTQYFGPGTRLTVL.

The chain couples TRBV5-1 to TRBJ2-2; TRBD1 might be the D (5 bases). Germline V CDR1 and CDR2: SGHRS, YFSETQ. The CDR3 runs 14 residues. Trimming took 5 bases from V and 1 from J, leaving 9 bases between them. The CDR3 DNA reads as TGCGCCAGCAGTCCCCAGGGGAACACCGGGGAGCTGTTTTTT. Translation gives CASSPQGNTGELFF.